Each of the 25 T cell receptor beta chains below was sequenced from the same sample in a study of blood T cell repertoires in COVID-19. Clones were read by immunoSEQ multiplex PCR, and TCRdb kept only the in-frame ones, dropping some. The sample shows 25,000 to 35,000 clones, almost 90% of them seen only once. Sequenced input: peripheral blood. The receptors here all came from a human donor in a cohort sampled during active COVID-19.

This sequence joins TRBV3-1 (or the pseudogene TRBV3-2) and TRBJ2-5, with D perhaps matching TRBD1 (6 bases). Germline V gene sequence: CDR1 LGHDT, CDR2 YNNKEL (reference sequence). V lost 1 base and J lost 1, with 13 bases in between. This CDR3 spans 16 amino acids. In DNA form, the CDR3 reads TGTGCCAGCAGCCAAGGGGCAGGGGTCCTCCAAGAGACCCAGTACTTC. Translated: CASSQGAGVLQETQYF.

This clone was seen more than once but under ten times. The chain couples TRBV29-1 to TRBJ2-1, with TRBD2 identical over 10 bases. The length of the CDR3 is 15 residues. The J segment lost 4 bases and the V segment lost 1 base, leaving 4 bases of the junction unmatched. Germline CDR1 reads SQVTM; CDR2 reads ANQGSEA. The CDR3 DNA reads as TGCAGCGTTGAAGCCCAGCGGGGGGGATACAATGAGCAGTTCTTC. Translated: CSVEAQRGGYNEQFF.

The gene calls are TRBV2 and TRBJ2-3; a possible D gene is TRBD2 (7 bases). Trimming shortened V by 6 bases and J by 0 bases, and 19 bases separated the two germline ends. The CDR3 sequence is 17 residues long. In germline, CDR1 is SNHLY, CDR2 FYNNEI. CDR3 in DNA: TGTGCCAGCAGGGCTCCCCTGGGCGGGGGCAGCACAGATACGCAGTATTTT. Translation: CASRAPLGGGSTDTQYF.

The chain carries TRBV6-1 and TRBJ2-1, with 13 bases that match TRBD2. The CDR3 has 16 amino acids. J gave up 5 bases and V 3 bases, and 4 bases lay outside the gene matches. The germline CDR1 and CDR2 sequences are MNHNS and SASEGT. The CDR3 protein is CASSEGGLAGNNEQFF. The DNA of the CDR3 is TGTGCCAGCAGTGAGGGGGGACTAGCGGGGAACAATGAGCAGTTCTTC.

V gene TRBV6-1 combines with J gene TRBJ2-7; 10 positions match TRBD2. CDR1 is MNHNS, CDR2 SASEGT, per germline. V trimming: 1 base; J trimming: 6 bases; junction bases outside the gene matches: 9. This CDR3 region has 16 residues. The CDR3 DNA reads as TGTGCCAGCAGTGAAGGGGCAGCGGGGGGGCCTTTCGAGCAGTACTTC. Encoded protein: CASSEGAAGGPFEQYF.

The rearrangement joins TRBV14 to TRBJ2-7, with D hard to call. Deletions cut 4 bases from V and 6 bases from J, with 16 bases between. The CDR3 is 14 amino acids. Germline assignment: CDR1 SGHDN and CDR2 FVKESK. For the CDR3, the DNA is TGTGCCAGCAGCCCTGGGCCAGGTCTACGCGAGCAGTACTTC. It is translated as CASSPGPGLREQYF. The full variable domain, rest sourced from reference TRBV14 and TRBJ2-7, is EAGVTQFPSHSVIEKGQTVTLRCDPISGHDNLYWYRRVMGKEIKFLLHFVKESKQDESGMPNNRFLAERTGGTYSTLKVQPAELEDSGVYFCASSPGPGLREQYFGPGTRLTVT.

The chain is built from TRBV5-1 and TRBJ2-1; 9 bases match TRBD2. Germline CDR1 SGHRS, CDR2 YFSETQ. The CDR3 covers 15 residues. Trimming cost V 0 bases and J 8 bases; bases outside gene matches: 6. CDR3 region: CASSLGGGGVYEQFF. CDR3 nucleotides: TGCGCCAGCAGCTTGGGGGGCGGGGGGGTCTATGAGCAGTTCTTC.

The chain has TRBV29-1 and TRBJ2-5, with 9 bases that match TRBD2. The J segment lost 5 bases and the V segment lost 8 bases, leaving 9 bases of the junction unmatched. This CDR3 region has 13 residues. Germline V gene lookup returns CDR1 SQVTM and CDR2 ANQGSEA. CDR3 loop: CSIGAGGEETQYF. CDR3 nucleotide sequence: TGCAGCATTGGAGCGGGGGGTGAGGAGACCCAGTACTTC.

This clone was seen once. This chain joins TRBV5-1 and TRBJ2-5; 7 bases fit TRBD1. This CDR3 region has 15 residues. J lost 0 bases, V lost 0 bases, and 2 bases had no gene match. The germline CDR1 and CDR2 sequences are SGHRS and YFSETQ. The CDR3 region has the DNA TGCGCCAGCAGCTTGGGCGACAGGGACCAAGAGACCCAGTACTTC. It translates to CASSLGDRDQETQYF.

This chain links TRBV11-2 with TRBJ1-4, with TRBD1 as a possible D gene (6 bases). This CDR3 has 15 residues. Germline lookup yields CDR1 SGHAT and CDR2 FQNNGV. Trimming removed 1 base from V and 7 bases from J, with 13 bases in between. This CDR3 is CASSLAGGRGEKLFF. The CDR3 nucleotides read TGTGCCAGCAGCTTAGCCGGGGGGCGCGGTGAAAAACTGTTTTTT.

The chain recombines TRBV12-5 with TRBJ1-4, with D possibly TRBD1 on 6 matching bases. Trimming left V 2 bases short and J 1 base short, with 17 bases between. Germline lookup yields CDR1 LGHNT and CDR2 FRNRAP. This CDR3 contains 18 residues. CDR3 amino acids: CASGLTWGGARTNEKLFF. CDR3 bases: TGTGCTAGTGGTTTGACCTGGGGGGGGGCTAGAACTAATGAAAAACTGTTTTTT.

The V and J genes are TRBV18 and TRBJ2-3, with 10 bases fitting TRBD2. Germline V gene data show CDR1 as KGHSH and CDR2 as LQKENI. The V and J ends lost 5 bases and 2 bases, in that order; junction bases with no gene match: 7. The length of the CDR3 is 16 residues. CDR3 DNA: TGTGCCAGCTCAGGGAGACTAGCGGGCCACACAGATACGCAGTATTTT. The encoded protein is CASSGRLAGHTDTQYF.

This chain connects TRBV6-5 to TRBJ1-1; perhaps TRBD1 as D (5 bases). Looked up from germline, CDR1 is MNHEY and CDR2 is SVGAGI. Trimming cost V 2 bases and J 1 base, with 5 bases left between them. The CDR3 is 13 residues long. The CDR3 bases are TGTGCCAGCAGTTACACAGGGAACACTGAAGCTTTCTTT. It encodes CASSYTGNTEAFF.

The gene calls are TRBV19 and TRBJ1-1; maybe TRBD1 (5 bases). V was trimmed by 5 bases and J by 0 bases, leaving 13 bases between them. The germline gives CDR1 LNHDA, CDR2 SQIVND (reference sequence). This CDR3 is 15 amino acids long. The CDR3 coding sequence is TGTGCCAGTAGTCCCAGCTCCAGGGTGAACACTGAAGCTTTCTTT. It encodes CASSPSSRVNTEAFF.

This sequence joins TRBV6-2 or TRBV6-3 and TRBJ2-5; TRBD1 is a possible D gene (5 bases). The CDR3 runs 14 residues. Germline assignment: CDR1 MNHEY and CDR2 SVGEGT. V shed 6 bases and J shed 2 bases, with 13 bases lying between them. CDR3 amino acids: CASSPAAGQETQYF. CDR3 bases: TGTGCCAGCAGCCCCGCAGCAGGGCAAGAGACCCAGTACTTC.

The V call is TRBV11-2, the J call TRBJ1-5; 9 bases match TRBD1. This CDR3 region has 14 residues. The germline V gene has CDR1 SGHAT and CDR2 FQNNGV. V gave up 5 bases and J gave up 7 bases; unmatched junction bases: 6. CDR3: CASSPGTGQQPQHF. The CDR3 region has the DNA TGTGCCAGCAGCCCTGGGACAGGGCAGCAGCCCCAGCATTTT.

This clone has a handful of counts. The gene calls are TRBV30 and TRBJ2-4; 8 bases line up with TRBD1. This CDR3 region has 17 residues. The germline CDR1 and CDR2 sequences are GTSNPN and SVGIG (reference sequence). V was clipped by 0 bases and J by 3 bases; unmatched bases: 10. This CDR3 reads CAWSVYGQGAGKNIQYF. DNA of the CDR3: TGTGCCTGGAGTGTATACGGCCAGGGGGCGGGCAAAAACATTCAGTACTTC.

This rearrangement joins TRBV11-1 to TRBJ2-2, with TRBD2 identical over 8 bases. The CDR3 is 16 residues long. With 1 base clipped from V and 2 bases from J, the junction kept 3 bases outside the gene matches. CDR1 and CDR2 (germline): SGHAT, FQDESV (reference sequence). The CDR3 spells CASSLESGGNTGELFF. The CDR3 DNA reads TGTGCCAGCAGCTTAGAAAGCGGGGGAAACACCGGGGAGCTGTTTTTT.

The V and J genes are TRBV7-9 and TRBJ1-4, with 10 bases fitting TRBD1. Germline V gene data show CDR1 as SEHNR and CDR2 as FQNEAQ (reference sequence). After removal of 5 bases from V and 7 bases from J, the junction contained 1 base not matched to a gene. This CDR3 spans 13 amino acids. CDR3 residues: CASSDRGLEKLFF. The CDR3, as DNA: TGTGCCAGCAGCGACAGGGGGCTTGAAAAACTGTTTTTT.

The V and J genes are TRBV2 and TRBJ2-3, with 10 bases matching TRBD2. The germline V gene has CDR1 SNHLY and CDR2 FYNNEI. The V and J ends lost 4 bases and 4 bases, in that order; junction bases with no gene match: 5. The CDR3 is 15 residues long. Here the CDR3 reads CASSVRTSGSDTQYF. CDR3 nucleotide sequence: TGTGCCAGCAGTGTCCGGACTAGCGGATCAGATACGCAGTATTTT. The full variable domain, in which reference TRBV2 and TRBJ2-3 provide the parts outside the CDR3, is EPEVTQTPSHQVTQMGQEVILRCVPISNHLYFYWYRQILGQKVEFLVSFYNNEISEKSEIFDDQFSVERPDGSNFTLKIRSTKLEDSAMYFCASSVRTSGSDTQYFGPGTRLTVL.

In this sample, this clone turned up a few times. The V gene is TRBV7-3, the J gene TRBJ2-3; the match to TRBD2 covers 8 bases. Germline CDR1 SGHTA, CDR2 FQGTGA. Trimming cost V 4 bases and J 0 bases; bases outside gene matches: 6. This CDR3 contains 16 residues. CDR3 protein: CASSSGSGGSTDTQYF. The CDR3 region has the DNA TGTGCCAGCAGCTCCGGGAGCGGGGGTAGCACAGATACGCAGTATTTT.

This chain joins TRBV5-1 and TRBJ2-3; the match to TRBD2 covers 13 bases. Germline lookup yields CDR1 SGHRS and CDR2 YFSETQ. The CDR3 length is 15 residues. Unmatched junction bases numbered 1, after V lost 4 bases and J lost 2 bases. The CDR3 nucleotides are TGCGCCAGCAGCGGGACTAGCGGGGACACAGATACGCAGTATTTT. Translation gives CASSGTSGDTDTQYF.

The chain couples TRBV5-1 to TRBJ2-3; maybe TRBD1 (5 bases). This CDR3 contains 15 residues. Germline assignment: CDR1 SGHRS and CDR2 YFSETQ. The V end was cut by 0 bases, the J end by 2 bases, with 10 bases between. The CDR3 coding sequence is TGCGCCAGCAGCTTGGAAGGGGCGTTCACAGATACGCAGTATTTT. Protein sequence: CASSLEGAFTDTQYF.

The chain uses TRBV4-2 and TRBJ2-5; 12 bases match TRBD2. Trimming cost V 0 bases and J 5 bases; bases outside gene matches: 10. Per germline, CDR1 LGHNA and CDR2 YNFKEQ. The CDR3 length is 18 residues. CDR3 protein: CASSQDWAASGGAETQYF. The CDR3 DNA reads TGTGCCAGCAGCCAAGATTGGGCCGCTAGCGGGGGGGCTGAGACCCAGTACTTC.

The chain uses TRBV5-1 and TRBJ1-2, with 11 nucleotides matching TRBD1. The CDR3 has 18 residues. V was clipped by 0 bases and J by 7 bases; unmatched bases: 14. Germline V gene sequence: CDR1 SGHRS, CDR2 YFSETQ. CDR3 nucleotides: TGCGCCAGCAGCTTGGAGGGGAACCGGGACAGGGGGAGTGGTGGCTACACCTTC. It translates to CASSLEGNRDRGSGGYTF.